A single TCR beta chain is shown here with its context. The target of this receptor is not known. Nothing much larger sits one base from this clone, and base qualities are not available. Participants in the prospective study were aged about 18 to 95 years, lived in under 30 United States geographic areas, and enrolled through a virtual design. Cohort assignment in the prospective study relied on participant-reported clinical history from a screening survey and a study questionnaire. Each participant in the prospective study had whole blood, serum and a nasopharyngeal or oropharyngeal swab collected by mobile phlebotomists. Additional blood draws and questionnaires over an approximately 2-month period could optionally be provided by prospective study participants. Before DNA extraction, prospective study blood samples were shipped either frozen or at room temperature. This record comes from a study of blood T cell repertoires in COVID-19 (dated by TCRdb to the early 2020s). Context from the whole study: Collaborator samples came from the United States, Italy and Spain and covered acute and convalescent phases of COVID-19. HLA class I and class II types, where available, came from metadata supplied by the sample provider rather than from assay-based typing. Nearly every sample came with metadata listing a de-identified subject ID, COVID-19 status, age in years and sex. The material from the prospective study consisted of cDNA or gDNA derived from T cells, B-cell-depleted T cells, or PBMCs. Deeply sampled blood TCRbeta repertoires from subjects exposed to, actively infected with, or recovered from COVID-19 were included in the dataset. The repertoires were released in a freely available public database intended as a resource for research on the immune response to SARS-CoV-2. Samples came from the ongoing ImmuneRACE study (first 160 participants) plus 1,254 subjects from 6 global collaborators.

General findings and caveats noted by the study authors: How much clinical and demographic metadata was included differed by source and by participant, and the metadata was provided uncurated.

TCRbeta CDR3 regions were amplified from genomic DNA by means of the immunoSEQ Assay, a bias-controlled multiplex PCR. Turning to the authors' computational methods: The number of nucleated cells in each sample was estimated by amplification of reference gene primers within the assay. To quantify the absolute abundance of each unique TCRbeta CDR3 rearrangement, sequence reads were collapsed and filtered. Productive Simpson clonality was computed per sample as the square root of Simpson's diversity index over productive rearrangements. The table comes from immuneACCESS by way of TCRdb, which keeps in-frame sequences with V and J called. Part of the clones is missing from these tables; in studies checked, under half for an unresolved V gene and the rest for unknown reasons. The V and J calls and clone size come from that table; D and trimming were worked out from the DNA. Recorded for this sample are some 200,000 clones; approximately 92% of them occurred a single time. The leading ten clones occupy approximately 3.8% of the sample.

Its CDR3 holds 15 amino acids, cysteine through phenylalanine. Just the 45-base CDR3 DNA is kept, in frame starting at base 1. The germline V gene provides CDR1 SNHLY and CDR2 FYNNEI. V is pared back by 6 bases and J by 3 bases, with 15 bases lying between the germline termini. The V gene is TRBV2 and the J gene is TRBJ1-5; a tentative D match to TRBD1 spans 6 bases. The source material was PBMCs or T cells enriched from blood (not recorded which). The origin of this receptor is a woman aged 18 to 35 in a cohort exposed to, infected with or recovered from COVID-19 (not recorded which). CDR3 protein: CASRTGQLSNQPQHF. The DNA sequence is given as TGTGCCAGCAGGACAGGCCAACTATCCAATCAGCCCCAGCATTTT. The full variable domain, with segments outside the CDR3 supplied by the reference TRBV2 and TRBJ1-5 proteins, appears as EPEVTQTPSHQVTQMGQEVILRCVPISNHLYFYWYRQILGQKVEFLVSFYNNEISEKSEIFDDQFSVERPDGSNFTLKIRSTKLEDSAMYFCASRTGQLSNQPQHFGDGTRLSIL.